The 25 T cell receptor beta chains below were found in one sample sequenced in a study of T cells after yellow fever vaccination. TCRdb fed the 5' RACE reads into MiXCR, producing one record per CDR3 protein. Of some 240,000 distinct CDR3 sequences in the sample, 3.6% were seen once. The sequences come from PBMCs, collected 15 days after the yellow fever booster vaccination. Receptors were obtained from a man between 18 and 35 years old who received the YFV17D yellow fever vaccine.

This clonotype was picked up a small number of times. This chain joins TRBV18 and TRBJ1-5, with no clear D. The CDR3 has 14 amino acids. The ends were cut back, 8 bases at V and 1 base at J, with 12 bases in the middle. CDR1 KGHSH and CDR2 LQKENI come from the germline V gene. The CDR3 reads CASRDQRSNQPQHF. CDR3 sequence (DNA): TGTGCCAGCCGGGATCAACGCAGCAATCAGCCCCAGCATTTT.

In this sample, this clonotype turned up a few times. The rearrangement links TRBV4-3 to TRBJ1-1, with 8 bases fitting TRBD1. The CDR3 runs to 18 residues. CDR1 and CDR2 from the germline V gene are LGHNA and YSLEER. After removal of 3 bases from V and 3 bases from J, the junction contained 15 bases not matched to a gene. Here the CDR3 DNA reads TGCGCCAGCAGCCACGAGTTCACGCAGGGGGCGAGGTACACTGAAGCTTTCTTT. It is translated as CASSHEFTQGARYTEAFF.

This clonotype has only a few counts. The chain has TRBV19 and TRBJ1-2, with unresolved D. Germline CDR1 LNHDA, CDR2 SQIVND (reference sequence). The V end was cut by 7 bases, the J end by 0 bases, with 12 bases between. This CDR3 contains 14 residues. The CDR3 region has the DNA TGTGCCAGTAACAAAGACTTAGCTAACTATGGCTACACCTTC. Encoded protein: CASNKDLANYGYTF.

This clonotype was detected many times. The gene calls are TRBV28 and TRBJ2-5; 9 bases are shared with TRBD1. Germline CDR1 MDHEN, CDR2 SYDVKM. This CDR3 has 15 residues. With V trimmed by 6 bases and J by 4 bases, 9 bases remained unmatched. CDR3 amino acids: CASRTDRGSSETQYF. The DNA of the CDR3 is TGTGCCAGCAGAACGGACAGGGGAAGTTCAGAGACCCAGTACTTC.

This clonotype was seen repeatedly, ten times or more. The chain uses TRBV12-3 or TRBV12-4 and TRBJ1-5, with D uncertain. This CDR3 has 16 residues. Trimming took off 3 bases at V and 2 bases at J, with 14 bases between the two ends. CDR3 bases: TGTGCCAGCAGTTTGTTCTTAGACATCGGCAATCAGCCCCAGCATTTT. This codes for CASSLFLDIGNQPQHF.

The chain recombines TRBV3-1 with TRBJ1-1, with D possibly TRBD1 on 5 matching bases. The V and J ends lost 2 bases and 7 bases respectively, with 17 bases between them. The CDR3 has 15 residues. The germline CDR1 and CDR2 sequences are LGHDT and YNNKEL (reference sequence). CDR3 DNA sequence: TGTGCCAGCAGCCAAATGGACACCTTGGGGGGTGAAGCTTTCTTT. It is translated as CASSQMDTLGGEAFF.

This clonotype was counted many times. This chain joins TRBV5-6 and TRBJ2-3, with D perhaps matching TRBD2 (5 bases). V lost 2 bases to trimming and J lost 6 bases, with 13 bases between them. Germline assignment: CDR1 SGHDT and CDR2 YYEEEE. The CDR3 consists of 14 residues. CDR3 sequence (DNA): TGTGCCAGCAGCTTAGGGCCGGGATTCGATACGCAGTATTTT. It yields the protein CASSLGPGFDTQYF.

The sample holds many counts of this clonotype. This rearrangement joins TRBV20-1 to TRBJ1-2, with no clear D. This CDR3 is 11 amino acids long. Germline CDR1 and CDR2: DFQATT and SNEGSKA (reference sequence). Trimming removed 5 bases at V and 3 bases at J, with 7 bases between. The CDR3 reads CSAPRDYGYTF. CDR3 nucleotide sequence: TGCAGTGCTCCCCGGGACTATGGCTACACCTTC.

This clonotype was seen ten or more times. This chain uses TRBV29-1 with TRBJ2-3, with 10 bases aligning to TRBD1. This CDR3 spans 16 amino acids. V shed 2 bases, J shed 6 bases, and the junction held 11 bases outside the gene matches. Germline V gene lookup returns CDR1 SQVTM and CDR2 ANQGSEA. The CDR3: CSVEILGGQGWDTQYF. The CDR3 region has the DNA TGCAGCGTTGAAATCCTCGGGGGACAGGGGTGGGATACGCAGTATTTT.

The rearrangement uses TRBV20-1 and TRBJ2-5; unclear D gene. V lost 1 base, J lost 3 bases, and 6 bases lay in between. Germline V CDR1 and CDR2: DFQATT, SNEGSKA (reference sequence). The CDR3 loop spans 12 amino acids. Here the CDR3 DNA reads TGCAGTGCTAGAGGGCAGAAAGAGACCCAGTACTTC. It encodes CSARGQKETQYF.

This clonotype was seen many times. The chain uses TRBV20-1 and TRBJ1-1, with a weak D call TRBD1 (6 bases). V was clipped by 3 bases and J by 4 bases, with 6 bases between them. The CDR3 runs 11 residues. Per the germline V gene, CDR1 is DFQATT and CDR2 is SNEGSKA (reference sequence). The CDR3 DNA sequence: TGCAGTGCTAGGACAGGCACTGAAGCTTTCTTT. The encoded protein is CSARTGTEAFF.

This clonotype was seen many times. V gene TRBV11-2 combines with J gene TRBJ1-1; D not resolved. CDR1 is SGHAT and CDR2 is FQNNGV in the germline V gene. V lost 0 bases to trimming and J lost 0 bases, with 5 bases between them. This CDR3 has 14 amino acids. The CDR3 DNA sequence: TGTGCCAGCAGCTTAGAGGTCCTGAACACTGAAGCTTTCTTT. The encoded protein is CASSLEVLNTEAFF. Filled out from reference TRBV11-2 and TRBJ1-1, the complete variable domain reads EAGVAQSPRYKIIEKRQSVAFWCNPISGHATLYWYQQILGQGPKLLIQFQNNGVVDDSQLPKDRFSAERLKGVDSTLKIQPAKLEDSAVYLCASSLEVLNTEAFFGQGTRLTVV.

This clonotype was seen more than once but under ten times. The chain is built from TRBV6-6 and TRBJ1-1, with TRBD1 identical over 7 bases. The V segment lost 8 bases and the J segment 4 bases; nucleotides outside the gene matches: 10. CDR3 length: 14 amino acids. Per germline, CDR1 MNHNY and CDR2 SVGAGI (reference sequence). The CDR3 nucleotides are TGTGCCAGCGAGGGGGCGGATTTGGCCACTGAAGCTTTCTTT. Residues: CASEGADLATEAFF.

This clonotype was recorded many times. The chain recombines TRBV2 with TRBJ1-1; possibly TRBD1 for D (5 bases). The germline V gene has CDR1 SNHLY and CDR2 FYNNEI. Trimming took off 5 bases at V and 0 bases at J, with 7 bases between the two ends. This CDR3 is 13 amino acids long. This CDR3 is CASSNRLNTEAFF. The CDR3, as DNA: TGTGCCAGCAGTAACAGGCTGAACACTGAAGCTTTCTTT.

The table lists this clonotype with many counts. The rearrangement uses TRBV18 and TRBJ2-7; 9 nucleotides agree with TRBD1. Germline V gene lookup returns CDR1 KGHSH and CDR2 LQKENI. V lost 6 bases and J lost 2; bases outside the gene matches: 5. There are 14 residues in the CDR3. The CDR3: CASSSGTGPYEQYV. The DNA for the CDR3 is TGTGCCAGCTCCTCCGGGACAGGGCCCTACGAGCAGTACGTC.

This clonotype came up many times. The genes are TRBV20-1 and TRBJ1-2, with D perhaps TRBD1 (5 bases). The germline CDR1 and CDR2 sequences are DFQATT and SNEGSKA (reference sequence). V gave up 1 base and J gave up 6 bases, with 15 bases separating them. The CDR3 runs to 14 residues. The CDR3 loop reads CSARGGGLIHGYTF. The CDR3 region has the DNA TGCAGTGCTAGAGGCGGGGGATTAATTCATGGCTACACCTTC.

This clonotype appeared many times. CDR3 DNA: TGCAGCGTTGAAGTAGGGGCCTATCAGCCCCAGCATTTT. This sequence encodes CSVEVGAYQPQHF. The chain joins TRBV29-1 to TRBJ1-5; D is perhaps TRBD1 (5 bases). Germline assignment: CDR1 SQVTM and CDR2 ANQGSEA. The CDR3 extends over 13 amino acids. V was shortened by 1 base and J by 5 bases, with 9 bases between the two germline ends.

In its sample, this clonotype was seen many times. As DNA, the CDR3 is TGCAGTGCCAGACAGGGAGTTGGGAACACTGAAGCTTTCTTT. This encodes CSARQGVGNTEAFF. The chain is built from TRBV20-1 and TRBJ1-1; 7 positions match TRBD1. CDR3 length: 14 amino acids. Germline loops: CDR1 DFQATT, CDR2 SNEGSKA (reference sequence). V shed 6 bases and J 1 base; nucleotides not matched to a gene: 8.

This clonotype was recorded at least ten times. V gene TRBV7-2 combines with J gene TRBJ1-6; the match to TRBD1 covers 8 bases. CDR1 is SGHTA and CDR2 is FQGNSA in the germline V gene. The CDR3 totals 15 residues. Unmatched junction bases numbered 8, after V lost 0 bases and J lost 13 bases. In nucleotides, the CDR3 is TGTGCCAGCAGCTTAGCTGGGACAGGAGCCGTCCCCCTCCACTTT. As protein: CASSLAGTGAVPLHF.

This clonotype was seen repeatedly, ten times or more. The chain has TRBV5-1 and TRBJ2-1; 14 nucleotides match TRBD2. There are 15 residues in the CDR3. The V segment lost 4 bases and the J segment 9 bases; nucleotides outside the gene matches: 6. Germline-derived CDR1 and CDR2 are SGHRS and YFSETQ. The CDR3 nucleotides read TGCGCCAGCAGCACTGGACTAGCGGGGGGTGGTGAGCAGTTCTTC. Translation: CASSTGLAGGGEQFF.

This clonotype was seen ten or more times. The chain is built from TRBV5-5 and TRBJ1-2, with 8 bases fitting TRBD1. The CDR3 spans 13 residues. The trim removed 4 bases at V and 6 bases at J, leaving 5 bases unmatched. Germline V lookup: CDR1 SGHKS, CDR2 YYEKEE (reference sequence). The CDR3, as DNA: TGTGCCAGCAGCGGAACAGGGGGAGATGGCTACACCTTC. Protein product: CASSGTGGDGYTF.

This clonotype was found many times. The rearrangement joins TRBV5-1 to TRBJ2-3; D remains ambiguous. The CDR3 has 13 amino acids. Trimming cost V 1 base and J 6 bases, with 9 bases left between them. Germline V CDR1 and CDR2: SGHRS, YFSETQ. In DNA form, the CDR3 reads TGCGCCAGCAGCTTGTCGGTCGGGGATACGCAGTATTTT. It translates to CASSLSVGDTQYF.

This clonotype was observed many times. The chain joins TRBV20-1 to TRBJ2-5; D is uncertain. V was pared by 2 bases and J by 0 bases, with 7 bases between. The CDR3 contains 13 residues. Germline CDR1 is DFQATT and CDR2 is SNEGSKA (reference sequence). CDR3 in DNA: TGCAGTGCTAGACTACCGTACCAAGAGACCCAGTACTTC. The encoded protein is CSARLPYQETQYF.

The sample holds many counts of this clonotype. The chain uses TRBV11-2 and TRBJ2-3; D perhaps matches TRBD2 (6 bases). Trimming shortened V by 6 bases and J by 4 bases, and 20 bases separated the two germline ends. From germline, CDR1 is SGHAT and CDR2 FQNNGV. This CDR3 has 16 amino acids. The CDR3, as DNA: TGTGCCAGCAGTCGCGGGGTGATGGCCTCTGCAGATACGCAGTATTTT. This encodes CASSRGVMASADTQYF.

This clonotype was seen ten or more times. The chain is built from TRBV5-5 and TRBJ2-7, with D possibly TRBD1 on 5 matching bases. Trimming took 0 bases from V and 2 from J, leaving 9 bases between them. CDR3 length: 14 residues. Germline V gives CDR1 SGHKS, CDR2 YYEKEE (reference sequence). The CDR3 DNA sequence: TGTGCCAGCAGCTTGGTCGGCAGGGCCTACGAGCAGTACGTC. Amino acid sequence: CASSLVGRAYEQYV.